Listed below are T cell receptor beta chains from one sample, sequenced in a study of T-cell memory formation after mild COVID-19. TCRdb reprocessed the 5' RACE reads with MiXCR, giving one entry per CDR3 protein. The table includes 300,000 to 400,000 distinct CDR3 sequences, 15% to 20% detected once. Sequencing input: PBMCs or a T cell subset sorted from them (not recorded which). The receptors here all came from a man between 18 and 29 years old who had mild COVID-19 (a few samples of this study predate the infection). Cell type and time point are not known. Each CDR3 is given with its conserved first and last residue. The order of the fields is CDR3 protein, J gene, V gene, clone size. Size is stated for part of the rows, as once, few or many counts, or as a class when the clone is expanded.

cdr3_aa: CASSSNQPGGYTF
j_call: TRBJ1-2
v_call: TRBV11-2
clone_size: .

cdr3_aa: CASSGSGGNSRELFF
j_call: TRBJ2-2
v_call: TRBV10-2
clone_size: few

cdr3_aa: CASSLEVWQGGQPQHF
j_call: TRBJ1-5
v_call: TRBV12-3/TRBV12-4
clone_size: few

cdr3_aa: CASSYPAAAGEAFF
j_call: TRBJ1-1
v_call: TRBV6-5
clone_size: .

cdr3_aa: CAGRGSNNEQFF
j_call: TRBJ2-1
v_call: TRBV11-2
clone_size: .

cdr3_aa: CASSLERELAARTDTQYF
j_call: TRBJ2-3
v_call: TRBV28
clone_size: .

cdr3_aa: CASSPPTGGLLEQFF
j_call: TRBJ2-1
v_call: TRBV18
clone_size: .

cdr3_aa: CAISEIELMEQYF
j_call: TRBJ2-7
v_call: TRBV10-3
clone_size: .

cdr3_aa: CASSVAGPHEQFF
j_call: TRBJ2-1
v_call: TRBV9
clone_size: many

cdr3_aa: CASEGEGGYNEQFF
j_call: TRBJ2-1
v_call: TRBV5-1
clone_size: few

cdr3_aa: CAISGGLAGNEQFF
j_call: TRBJ2-1
v_call: TRBV10-3
clone_size: .

cdr3_aa: CASSLGYVSNQPQHF
j_call: TRBJ1-5
v_call: TRBV12-3/TRBV12-4
clone_size: many

cdr3_aa: CASSPDTTPLHF
j_call: TRBJ1-6
v_call: TRBV7-9
clone_size: .

cdr3_aa: CASSPGTF
j_call: TRBJ1-2
v_call: TRBV9
clone_size: few

cdr3_aa: CASSLRIGLDDTQYF
j_call: TRBJ2-3
v_call: TRBV5-1
clone_size: few

cdr3_aa: CATSDSPPLAVRETQYF
j_call: TRBJ2-5
v_call: TRBV24-1
clone_size: .

cdr3_aa: CASSIGQNTGELFF
j_call: TRBJ2-2
v_call: TRBV6-4
clone_size: .

cdr3_aa: CASSLGTLAQYF
j_call: TRBJ2-7
v_call: TRBV12-3/TRBV12-4
clone_size: .

cdr3_aa: CASSLGKTQYF
j_call: TRBJ2-5
v_call: TRBV12-3/TRBV12-4
clone_size: few

cdr3_aa: CASSFPGQGMGSYEQYF
j_call: TRBJ2-7
v_call: TRBV6-2/TRBV6-3
clone_size: .

cdr3_aa: CASSQVGSYSGANVLTF
j_call: TRBJ2-6
v_call: TRBV4-1
clone_size: few

cdr3_aa: CAITGTGGNGEQYF
j_call: TRBJ2-7
v_call: TRBV10-3
clone_size: .

cdr3_aa: CASSGLGSTDTQYF
j_call: TRBJ2-3
v_call: TRBV4-3
clone_size: .

cdr3_aa: CASSPYSRTGAKETQYF
j_call: TRBJ2-5
v_call: TRBV7-9
clone_size: .

cdr3_aa: CASSRTTSSSYNEQFF
j_call: TRBJ2-1
v_call: TRBV4-1
clone_size: .

cdr3_aa: CASSRRGTGDTLAKNIQYF
j_call: TRBJ2-4
v_call: TRBV5-1
clone_size: few

cdr3_aa: CASSPLQGNTIYF
j_call: TRBJ1-3
v_call: TRBV12-3/TRBV12-4
clone_size: .

cdr3_aa: CSASRGGVGNQPQHF
j_call: TRBJ1-5
v_call: TRBV20-1
clone_size: .

cdr3_aa: CATSAPSTDTQYF
j_call: TRBJ2-3
v_call: TRBV24-1
clone_size: .

cdr3_aa: CASSFRRTGVTEAFF
j_call: TRBJ1-1
v_call: TRBV27
clone_size: few

cdr3_aa: CASTIAQAHYYGYTF
j_call: TRBJ1-2
v_call: TRBV6-6
clone_size: few

cdr3_aa: CASSFKTRSSYNEQFF
j_call: TRBJ2-1
v_call: TRBV7-3
clone_size: few

cdr3_aa: CSAGARTEAFF
j_call: TRBJ1-1
v_call: TRBV29-1
clone_size: .

cdr3_aa: CASSYGQLNEKLFF
j_call: TRBJ1-4
v_call: TRBV5-4
clone_size: many

cdr3_aa: CASSLSPGQYEQYF
j_call: TRBJ2-7
v_call: TRBV7-3
clone_size: .

cdr3_aa: CAIGGNEQFF
j_call: TRBJ2-1
v_call: TRBV12-3/TRBV12-4
clone_size: .

cdr3_aa: CASSPWRDTQYF
j_call: TRBJ2-3
v_call: TRBV7-9
clone_size: few

cdr3_aa: CASSQDPAVDEKLFF
j_call: TRBJ1-4
v_call: TRBV4-1
clone_size: few

cdr3_aa: CASSQGTVYGYTF
j_call: TRBJ1-2
v_call: TRBV7-2
clone_size: few

cdr3_aa: CASSLGGGGPLAGHYNEQFF
j_call: TRBJ2-1
v_call: TRBV7-9
clone_size: .

cdr3_aa: CASSQAAYSRQYF
j_call: TRBJ2-7
v_call: TRBV3-1
clone_size: .

cdr3_aa: CASSYSDRYGYTF
j_call: TRBJ1-2
v_call: TRBV6-2/TRBV6-3
clone_size: .

cdr3_aa: CSVQRPPETQYF
j_call: TRBJ2-5
v_call: TRBV29-1
clone_size: once

cdr3_aa: CSVKKETQYF
j_call: TRBJ2-5
v_call: TRBV29-1
clone_size: few

cdr3_aa: CASSRSLQGMNTGELFF
j_call: TRBJ2-2
v_call: TRBV4-2
clone_size: few

cdr3_aa: CASSFGSGEQFF
j_call: .
v_call: TRBV5-6
clone_size: .

cdr3_aa: CASSVLAGGPADTQYF
j_call: TRBJ2-3
v_call: TRBV7-2
clone_size: few

cdr3_aa: CAISDYSNQPQHF
j_call: TRBJ1-5
v_call: TRBV10-3
clone_size: few

cdr3_aa: CSASKDFSGGRYNEQFF
j_call: TRBJ2-1
v_call: TRBV20-1
clone_size: .

cdr3_aa: CASSPRNTEAFF
j_call: TRBJ1-1
v_call: TRBV28
clone_size: few

cdr3_aa: CASSYTEPWGQDTGELFF
j_call: TRBJ2-2
v_call: TRBV6-5
clone_size: few

cdr3_aa: CASMRWGGRRETQYF
j_call: TRBJ2-5
v_call: TRBV25-1
clone_size: few

cdr3_aa: CASSQGGGPQTQYF
j_call: TRBJ2-5
v_call: TRBV3-1
clone_size: few

cdr3_aa: CSVNRGFSGEQFF
j_call: TRBJ2-1
v_call: TRBV20-1
clone_size: few

cdr3_aa: CASSPGAASTQYF
j_call: TRBJ2-3
v_call: TRBV12-3/TRBV12-4
clone_size: .

cdr3_aa: CASSSDRWNTQYF
j_call: TRBJ2-3
v_call: TRBV11-3
clone_size: .

cdr3_aa: CASSQRTSGAETQYF
j_call: TRBJ2-5
v_call: TRBV3-1
clone_size: .

cdr3_aa: CASRGPGRNTEAFF
j_call: TRBJ1-1
v_call: TRBV5-1
clone_size: many

cdr3_aa: CASSSGAYNEQFF
j_call: TRBJ2-1
v_call: TRBV28
clone_size: many